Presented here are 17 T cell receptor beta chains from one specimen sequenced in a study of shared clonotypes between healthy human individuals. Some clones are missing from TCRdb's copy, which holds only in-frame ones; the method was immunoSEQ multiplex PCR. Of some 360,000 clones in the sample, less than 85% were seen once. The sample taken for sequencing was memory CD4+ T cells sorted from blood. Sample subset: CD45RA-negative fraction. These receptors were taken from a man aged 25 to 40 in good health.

The CDR3 here is CASGTAVYGYTF. In DNA form, the CDR3 reads TGTGCCAGCGGAACGGCAGTCTATGGCTACACCTTC. The chain links TRBV28 to TRBJ1-2; D gene ambiguous. The CDR3 is 12 amino acids. The germline V and J ends were trimmed by 8 bases and 4 bases, with 11 bases remaining between them. In germline, CDR1 is MDHEN, CDR2 SYDVKM.

CDR3: CASSPQETQYF. The CDR3 DNA follows: TGTGCCAGCAGCCCACAGGAGACCCAGTACTTC. The chain has TRBV7-2 and TRBJ2-5; D is ambiguous. From germline, CDR1 is SGHTA and CDR2 FQGNSA. The V and J ends lost 5 bases and 5 bases respectively, with 6 bases between them. The CDR3 covers 11 residues.

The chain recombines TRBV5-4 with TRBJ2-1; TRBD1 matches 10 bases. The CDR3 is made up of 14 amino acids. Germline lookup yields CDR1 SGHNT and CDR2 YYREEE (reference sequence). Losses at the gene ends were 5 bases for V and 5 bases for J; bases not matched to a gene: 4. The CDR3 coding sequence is TGTGCCAGCAGTCCCGGGACAGGGGACAATGAGCAGTTCTTC. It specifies CASSPGTGDNEQFF.

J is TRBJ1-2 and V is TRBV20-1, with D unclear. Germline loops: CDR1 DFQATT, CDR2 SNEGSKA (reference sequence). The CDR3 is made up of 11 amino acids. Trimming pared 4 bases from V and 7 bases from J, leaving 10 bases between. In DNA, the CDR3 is TGCAGTGCTACCATTGCCCGTGGCTACACCTTC. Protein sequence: CSATIARGYTF.

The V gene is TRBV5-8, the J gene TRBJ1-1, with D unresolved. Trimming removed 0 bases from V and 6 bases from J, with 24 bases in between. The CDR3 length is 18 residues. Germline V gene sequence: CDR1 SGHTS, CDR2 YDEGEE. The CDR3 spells CASSLVSGSDERIPEAFF. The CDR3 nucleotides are TGTGCCAGCAGCTTGGTGAGCGGCAGCGACGAACGCATACCTGAAGCTTTCTTT.

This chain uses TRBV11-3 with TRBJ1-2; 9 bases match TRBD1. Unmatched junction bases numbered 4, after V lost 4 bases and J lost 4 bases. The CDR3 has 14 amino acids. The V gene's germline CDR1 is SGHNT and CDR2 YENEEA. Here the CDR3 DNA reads TGTGCCAGCAGCTCGGAACAGGGGGCCTATGGCTACACCTTC. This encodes CASSSEQGAYGYTF.

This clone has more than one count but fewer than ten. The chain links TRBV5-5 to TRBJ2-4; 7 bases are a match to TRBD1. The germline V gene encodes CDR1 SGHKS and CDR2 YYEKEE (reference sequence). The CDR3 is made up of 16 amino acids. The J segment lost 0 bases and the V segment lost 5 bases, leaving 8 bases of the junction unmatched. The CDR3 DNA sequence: TGTGCCAGCAGACGGGGACAGTTACTAGCCAAAAACATTCAGTACTTC. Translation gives CASRRGQLLAKNIQYF.

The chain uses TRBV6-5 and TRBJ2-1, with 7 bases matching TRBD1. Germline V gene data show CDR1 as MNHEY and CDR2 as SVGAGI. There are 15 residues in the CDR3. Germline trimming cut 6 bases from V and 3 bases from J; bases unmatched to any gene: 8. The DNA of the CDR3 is TGTGCCAGCAGGCACACCGGGACAGTCTACAATGAGCAGTTCTTC. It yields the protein CASRHTGTVYNEQFF.

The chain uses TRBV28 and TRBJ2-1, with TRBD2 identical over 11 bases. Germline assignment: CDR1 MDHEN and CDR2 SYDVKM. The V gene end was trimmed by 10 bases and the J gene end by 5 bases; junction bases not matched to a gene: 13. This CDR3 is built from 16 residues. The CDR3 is CAISEDSGRANNEQFF. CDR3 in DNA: TGTGCCATCTCCGAGGATAGCGGGAGGGCCAACAATGAGCAGTTCTTC.

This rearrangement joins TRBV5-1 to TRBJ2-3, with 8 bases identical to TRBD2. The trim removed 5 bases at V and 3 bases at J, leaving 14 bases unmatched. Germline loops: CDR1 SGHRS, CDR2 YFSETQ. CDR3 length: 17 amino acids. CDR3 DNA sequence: TGCGCCAGCAGTATCAACTCTCGGGGACTAGGGACAGATACGCAGTATTTT. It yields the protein CASSINSRGLGTDTQYF.

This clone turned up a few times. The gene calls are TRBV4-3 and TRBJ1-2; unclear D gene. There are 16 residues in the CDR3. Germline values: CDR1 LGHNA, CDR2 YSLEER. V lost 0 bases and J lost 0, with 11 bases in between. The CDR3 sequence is CASSQDVTRPNYGYTF. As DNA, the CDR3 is TGCGCCAGCAGCCAAGATGTCACTAGACCTAACTATGGCTACACCTTC.

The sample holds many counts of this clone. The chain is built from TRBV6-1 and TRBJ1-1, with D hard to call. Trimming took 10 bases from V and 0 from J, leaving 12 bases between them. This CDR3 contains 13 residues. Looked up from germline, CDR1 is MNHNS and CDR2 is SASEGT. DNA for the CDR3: TGTGCCACCCAGGAGAATTTGAACACTGAAGCTTTCTTT. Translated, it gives CATQENLNTEAFF.

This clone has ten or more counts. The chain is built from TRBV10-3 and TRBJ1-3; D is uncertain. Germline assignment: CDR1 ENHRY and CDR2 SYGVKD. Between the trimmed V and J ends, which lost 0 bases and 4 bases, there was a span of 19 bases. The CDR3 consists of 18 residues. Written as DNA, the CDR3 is TGTGCCATCAGTGAGTCGACTCTGGCCGCAAGTCTCGGAAACACCATATATTTT. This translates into CAISESTLAASLGNTIYF.

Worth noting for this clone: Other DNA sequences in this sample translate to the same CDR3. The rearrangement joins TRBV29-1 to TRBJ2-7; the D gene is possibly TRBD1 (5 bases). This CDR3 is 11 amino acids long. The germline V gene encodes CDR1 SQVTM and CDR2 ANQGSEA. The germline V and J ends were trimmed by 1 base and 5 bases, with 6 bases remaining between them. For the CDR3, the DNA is TGCAGCGTTGAAGGGGGCCACGAGCAGTACTTC. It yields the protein CSVEGGHEQYF.

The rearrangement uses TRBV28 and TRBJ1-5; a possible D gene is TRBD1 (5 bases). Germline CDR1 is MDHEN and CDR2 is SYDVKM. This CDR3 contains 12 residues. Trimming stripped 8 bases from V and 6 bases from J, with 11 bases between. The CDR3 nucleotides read TGTGCCAGCGGTTGGGGGTTTCAGCCCCAGCATTTT. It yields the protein CASGWGFQPQHF.

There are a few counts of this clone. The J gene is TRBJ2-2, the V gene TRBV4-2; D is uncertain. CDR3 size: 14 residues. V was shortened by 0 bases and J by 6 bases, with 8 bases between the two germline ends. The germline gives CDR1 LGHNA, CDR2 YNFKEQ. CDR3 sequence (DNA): TGTGCCAGCAGCCAAGATCTCGCCCCCGGGGAGCTGTTTTTT. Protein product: CASSQDLAPGELFF.

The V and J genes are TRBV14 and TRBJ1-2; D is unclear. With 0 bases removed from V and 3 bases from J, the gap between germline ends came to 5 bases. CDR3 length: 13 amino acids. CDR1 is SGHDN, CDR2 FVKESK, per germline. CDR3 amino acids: CASSQERDYGYTF. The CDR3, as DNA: TGTGCCAGCAGCCAAGAAAGGGACTATGGCTACACCTTC.